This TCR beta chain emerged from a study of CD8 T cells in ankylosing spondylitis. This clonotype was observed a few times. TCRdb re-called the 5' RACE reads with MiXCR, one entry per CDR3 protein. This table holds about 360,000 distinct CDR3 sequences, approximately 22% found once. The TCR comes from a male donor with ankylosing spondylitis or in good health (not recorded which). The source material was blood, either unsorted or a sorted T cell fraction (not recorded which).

DNA of the CDR3: TGCAGCGTCGCCCCAGGGGGGAGCGAGCAGTACTTC. Its translation: CSVAPGGSEQYF. The chain employs TRBV29-1 and TRBJ2-7, with D possibly being TRBD1 (7 bases). The CDR3 runs to 12 residues. Looked up from germline, CDR1 is SQVTM and CDR2 is ANQGSEA. Trimming pared 6 bases from V and 6 bases from J, leaving 15 bases between.